This is a list of T cell receptor beta chains from one sample in a study of T cell repertoires in cytomegalovirus infection. Using its own MiXCR run on the reads, TCRdb lists one record per CDR3 protein. The data hold about 920,000 distinct CDR3 sequences, with more than 25% observed a single time. No antigen has been identified for these receptors. The starting material was cultured CD8+ T cells from PBMCs, obtained from culture after CMV antigen stimulation. The receptors stem from a human donor in good health (CMV status not recorded). Some clones in this sample may be carry-over from other donors' samples. The CDR3 runs from the conserved cysteine through the conserved F or W.

TRBV7-9	TRBJ1-2	CASSPPGRNYGYTF
TRBV2	TRBJ1-2	CASNPRSEGYTF
TRBV10-3	TRBJ1-2	CAIRAGNGYTF
TRBV12-3/TRBV12-4	TRBJ2-1	CASSWDNEQFF
TRBV12-5	TRBJ2-5	CASGSGTAQETQYF
TRBV7-3	TRBJ1-2	CASSPRGRAYGYTF
TRBV27	TRBJ2-1	CASSLGTGGLYNEQFF
TRBV19	TRBJ2-5	CASSIQPGAETQYF
TRBV15	TRBJ2-1	CATGRDRGNNEQFF
TRBV7-9	TRBJ2-1	CASSSGTSGFYNEQFF
TRBV20-1	TRBJ2-5	CSARTSGGEETQYF
TRBV11-3	TRBJ2-2	CASSLHRNTGELFF
TRBV5-5	TRBJ2-1	CASGPRTGYRNEQFF
TRBV11-2	TRBJ2-7	CASSPDGRKQYF